Listed here are 28 T cell receptor beta chains from one sample, sequenced in a study of T-cell memory formation after mild COVID-19 (dated by TCRdb to about 2021). To prepare the library, 5' RACE was applied. Instrument used: Illumina NovaSeq 6000. TCRdb trimmed public reads at Q25 via fastp, called clones via MiXCR and kept in-frame beta chains. One record per CDR3 amino acid sequence lists the most common genes and DNA. Within this sample are about 290,000 distinct CDR3 sequences, with 15% of them counted one time only. The biggest ten clones account for approximately 23% of the sample. Source material: PBMCs or a T cell subset sorted from them (not recorded which). Every receptor here comes from a man aged 18 to 29 who had mild COVID-19 (a few samples of this study predate the infection). The sample titles of this study are shuffled in the database, so cell type and time point are left out; the donor was told from shared clones.

This clonotype was counted a few times. The J gene is TRBJ1-1, the V gene TRBV7-9; D ambiguous. V was trimmed by 4 bases and J by 3 bases, leaving 9 bases between them. The germline gives CDR1 SEHNR, CDR2 FQNEAQ (reference sequence). This CDR3 contains 13 residues. The CDR3 DNA reads as TGTGCCAGCAGCTCCCGTGGTGACACTGAAGCTTTCTTT. Its protein is CASSSRGDTEAFF.

The chain joins TRBV4-1 to TRBJ2-5; perhaps D is TRBD1 or TRBD2 (5 bases each). CDR3 length: 14 amino acids. The V gene lost 3 bases and the J gene lost 5 bases, with 13 bases spanning the gap. Germline V gives CDR1 MGHRA, CDR2 YSYEKL. The CDR3, as DNA: TGCGCCAGCAGCCATCCCACCGAGGGGGAGACCCAGTACTTC. Amino acid sequence: CASSHPTEGETQYF.

The chain employs TRBV20-1 and TRBJ1-1; tentatively, D is TRBD1 (5 bases). This CDR3 has 13 residues. Germline V gene lookup returns CDR1 DFQATT and CDR2 SNEGSKA (reference sequence). Trimming took 1 base from V and 11 from J, leaving 17 bases between them. For the CDR3, the DNA is TGCAGTGCTAGAGCTCCCCCCAGGGTTGAGGCTTTCTTT. It translates to CSARAPPRVEAFF.

V gene TRBV19 combines with J gene TRBJ1-3; a weak D match, TRBD1 (5 bases). Germline CDR1 LNHDA, CDR2 SQIVND (reference sequence). The V end lost 6 bases, the J end lost 11 bases, and 14 bases lay between the germline ends. The CDR3 has 12 residues. CDR3: CASRTGPTAIYF. The CDR3 coding sequence is TGTGCCAGTAGAACAGGCCCCACGGCCATATATTTT.

This clonotype was counted a few times. The chain recombines TRBV7-9 with TRBJ2-5, with 9 bases that match TRBD2. CDR1 is SEHNR and CDR2 is FQNEAQ in the germline V gene (reference sequence). CDR3 size: 13 residues. V was pared by 7 bases and J by 6 bases, with 6 bases of the junction left unmatched. The CDR3 spells CASTLAGIQTQYF. The DNA of the CDR3 is TGTGCCAGCACCCTAGCGGGGATTCAGACCCAGTACTTC.

The V call is TRBV5-6, the J call TRBJ2-3, with a tentative D call TRBD2 (6 bases). Germline loops: CDR1 SGHDT, CDR2 YYEEEE. Between the trimmed V and J ends, which lost 2 bases and 6 bases, there was a span of 10 bases. The CDR3 has 13 amino acids. The CDR3 region has the DNA TGTGCCAGCAGCTTCGAGCGGGCGGATACGCAGTATTTT. Its translation is CASSFERADTQYF.

This clonotype was picked up many times. The chain carries TRBV20-1 and TRBJ2-2; D may be TRBD1 or TRBD2 (5 bases each). CDR1 is DFQATT, CDR2 SNEGSKA, per germline (reference sequence). V lost 5 bases to trimming and J lost 3 bases, with 10 bases between them. The CDR3 sequence is 13 residues long. For the CDR3, the DNA is TGCAGTGCTCGGGACCGCTACACCGGGGAGCTGTTTTTT. It yields the protein CSARDRYTGELFF.

This clonotype was seen a handful of times. V and J are TRBV7-2 and TRBJ2-2; perhaps TRBD2 as D (7 bases). There are 15 residues in the CDR3. Germline V gene lookup returns CDR1 SGHTA and CDR2 FQGNSA. V was pared by 5 bases and J by 5 bases, with 15 bases between. CDR3 sequence: CASSPGGPGTGELFF. As DNA, the CDR3 is TGTGCCAGCAGCCCGGGGGGCCCGGGTACCGGGGAGCTGTTTTTT. Together with reference TRBV7-2 and TRBJ2-2, the CDR3 gives the full variable domain: GAGVSQSPSNKVTEKGKDVELRCDPISGHTALYWYRQSLGQGLEFLIYFQGNSAPDKSGLPSDRFSAERTGGSVSTLTIQRTQQEDSAVYLCASSPGGPGTGELFFGEGSRLTVL.

This clonotype was detected only a few times. The V call is TRBV4-2, the J call TRBJ2-7, with a tentative D call TRBD2 (7 bases). CDR1 is LGHNA and CDR2 is YNFKEQ in the germline V gene. The CDR3 is 17 residues long. The ends were cut back, 4 bases at V and 0 bases at J, with 19 bases in the middle. The CDR3 is CASSREGGQRYSYEQYF. Here the CDR3 DNA reads TGTGCCAGCAGCCGGGAGGGGGGGCAGCGTTACTCCTACGAGCAGTACTTC.

This clonotype was counted many times. The chain joins TRBV7-9 to TRBJ2-5; 7 bases are shared with TRBD1. The CDR3 has 11 residues. The ends lost 9 bases at V and 5 bases at J; junction bases unmatched: 3. Per germline, CDR1 SEHNR and CDR2 FQNEAQ (reference sequence). CDR3: CASGTVETQYF. The DNA for the CDR3 is TGTGCCAGTGGGACAGTGGAGACCCAGTACTTC.

This clonotype was detected only a few times. The chain employs TRBV5-1 and TRBJ2-3, with TRBD1 matching over 9 bases. Germline V lookup: CDR1 SGHRS, CDR2 YFSETQ. V lost 9 bases, J lost 3 bases, and 8 bases stayed unmatched. The CDR3 covers 14 residues. This CDR3 reads CATTPGQGTDTQYF. The CDR3 DNA follows: TGCGCCACCACCCCGGGACAGGGTACAGATACGCAGTATTTT.

This clonotype was counted at least ten times. The gene calls are TRBV15 and TRBJ2-2; D is unclear. The V end was cut by 4 bases, the J end by 8 bases, with 5 bases between. The CDR3 loop spans 11 amino acids. The germline gives CDR1 LNHNV, CDR2 YYDKDF (reference sequence). The CDR3 DNA reads TGTGCCACCAGCAAATTAGGGGAGCTGTTTTTT. Translation gives CATSKLGELFF.

This sequence joins TRBV3-1 and TRBJ2-5; 8 nucleotides line up with TRBD2. V lost 3 bases to trimming and J lost 5 bases; unmatched junction nucleotides: 8. Looked up from germline, CDR1 is LGHDT and CDR2 is YNNKEL (reference sequence). CDR3 length: 15 residues. CDR3 nucleotide sequence: TGTGCCAGCAGCCAGGGAGCGGGGGCCGGGGAGACCCAGTACTTC. This encodes CASSQGAGAGETQYF.

This rearrangement joins TRBV6-2 or TRBV6-3 to TRBJ2-7; weak D call: TRBD2 (6 bases). CDR1 and CDR2 from the germline V gene are MNHEY and SVGEGT. V was pared by 4 bases and J by 2 bases, with 15 bases between. The CDR3 is 15 residues long. The CDR3 protein is CASSSLAVTAYEQYV. In nucleotides, the CDR3 is TGTGCCAGCAGTTCCTTAGCGGTAACCGCCTACGAGCAGTACGTC.

This chain links TRBV7-8 with TRBJ2-3; 7 bases are a match to TRBD1. CDR3 length: 16 residues. CDR1 is SGHVS and CDR2 is FQNEAQ in the germline V gene. Trimming took 6 bases from V and 0 from J; bases not matched to a gene: 9. CDR3 DNA sequence: TGTGCCAGCAGGGGTCTGACAGGGTCTAGCACAGATACGCAGTATTTT. It codes for CASRGLTGSSTDTQYF.

The chain uses TRBV5-5 and TRBJ1-4, with D unresolved. The V gene's germline CDR1 is SGHKS and CDR2 YYEKEE (reference sequence). V was shortened by 1 base and J by 4 bases, with 8 bases between the two germline ends. The CDR3 runs to 14 residues. The chain's CDR3 is CASSLLGVNEKLFF. In DNA form, the CDR3 reads TGTGCCAGCAGCTTGCTTGGGGTTAATGAAAAACTGTTTTTT. The whole variable domain, filled in from reference TRBV5-5 and TRBJ1-4, reads DAGVTQSPTHLIKTRGQQVTLRCSPISGHKSVSWYQQVLGQGPQFIFQYYEKEERGRGNFPDRFSARQFPNYSSELNVNALLLGDSALYLCASSLLGVNEKLFFGSGTQLSVL.

Ten or more counts support this clonotype. V usage is TRBV7-2 and J usage is TRBJ2-3, with D possibly being TRBD1 or TRBD2 (5 bases each). The CDR3 runs 14 residues. The ends were cut back, 6 bases at V and 6 bases at J, with 16 bases in the middle. Germline values: CDR1 SGHTA, CDR2 FQGNSA. The CDR3 DNA is TGTGCCAGCAGTCTGGACGGGACCCTTGATACGCAGTATTTT. Protein sequence: CASSLDGTLDTQYF.

This clonotype was detected only a few times. V and J are TRBV12-3 or TRBV12-4 and TRBJ2-1; D might be TRBD1 (6 bases). The CDR3 contains 15 residues. V lost 5 bases and J 4 bases, leaving 15 bases between the germline ends. The CDR3 nucleotides read TGTGCCAGCAGTACCGGGACAAGGTCTTACAATGAGCAGTTCTTC. Translation gives CASSTGTRSYNEQFF.

V usage is TRBV7-2 and J usage is TRBJ1-6; TRBD1 is a possible D gene (6 bases). V was cut by 0 bases and J by 9 bases, with 12 bases left in between. CDR3 length: 15 residues. Germline CDR1 SGHTA, CDR2 FQGNSA. Here the CDR3 reads CASSLAAGVGSPLHF. The CDR3 bases are TGTGCCAGCAGCTTAGCGGCAGGGGTTGGTTCACCCCTCCACTTT.

This clonotype was picked up many times. This rearrangement joins TRBV5-6 to TRBJ1-2; D gene uncertain. V was shortened by 6 bases and J by 5 bases, with 20 bases between the two germline ends. The germline V gene has CDR1 SGHDT and CDR2 YYEEEE. The CDR3 is 15 amino acids. CDR3 residues: CASIARTAWGYGYTF. The CDR3 coding sequence is TGTGCCAGCATCGCGAGGACGGCCTGGGGTTATGGCTACACCTTC.

Only a few counts were recorded for this clonotype. V and J are TRBV4-3 and TRBJ1-1; tentative D call: TRBD1 (5 bases). This CDR3 region has 13 residues. Germline CDR1 and CDR2: LGHNA and YSLEER. V lost 4 bases, J lost 6 bases, and 12 bases lay in between. Here the CDR3 reads CASSPLGRSEAFF. In DNA, the CDR3 is TGCGCCAGCAGCCCACTGGGACGATCTGAAGCTTTCTTT.

Only a few counts were recorded for this clonotype. This rearrangement joins TRBV6-2 or TRBV6-3 to TRBJ2-7; D might be TRBD1 (5 bases). Between the trimmed V and J ends, which lost 6 bases and 6 bases, there was a span of 15 bases. The CDR3 totals 13 residues. The germline V gene encodes CDR1 MNHEY and CDR2 SVGEGT. The CDR3 is CASRPRVSVEQYV. CDR3 DNA sequence: TGTGCCAGCAGGCCCAGGGTGTCGGTCGAGCAGTACGTC.

This clonotype was detected only a few times. V and J are TRBV12-3 or TRBV12-4 and TRBJ1-3, with a tentative D call TRBD1 (6 bases). The V gene lost 7 bases and the J gene lost 3 bases, with 13 bases spanning the gap. The CDR3 runs 14 residues. CDR3 sequence: CASKQGRIGNTIYF. CDR3 DNA sequence: TGTGCCAGCAAACAGGGACGAATTGGAAACACCATATATTTT.

The V gene is TRBV7-2, the J gene TRBJ2-1, with TRBD2 matching over 12 bases. Germline CDR1 and CDR2: SGHTA and FQGNSA. V shed 5 bases, J shed 12 bases, and the junction held 14 bases outside the gene matches. The CDR3 length is 16 residues. In DNA, the CDR3 is TGTGCCAGCAGCCTTAGTGGGGCTAGCGGGGGGGCAGGGCAGTTCTTC. Amino acids: CASSLSGASGGAGQFF. Variable domain in full (rest from reference TRBV7-2 and TRBJ2-1): GAGVSQSPSNKVTEKGKDVELRCDPISGHTALYWYRQSLGQGLEFLIYFQGNSAPDKSGLPSDRFSAERTGGSVSTLTIQRTQQEDSAVYLCASSLSGASGGAGQFFGPGTRLTVL.

J is TRBJ2-7 and V is TRBV6-5; D ambiguous. The CDR3 length is 13 residues. Trimming shortened V by 0 bases and J by 0 bases, and 3 bases separated the two germline ends. CDR1 and CDR2 (germline): MNHEY, SVGAGI. Written as DNA, the CDR3 is TGTGCCAGCAGTTACTCAAGCTCCTACGAGCAGTACTTC. It is translated as CASSYSSSYEQYF.

The chain couples TRBV7-2 to TRBJ2-1; TRBD1 aligns across 11 bases. The CDR3 is made up of 14 amino acids. Trimming removed 9 bases from V and 10 bases from J; junction bases left unmatched: 11. Per germline, CDR1 SGHTA and CDR2 FQGNSA. The CDR3 bases are TGTGCCAGTATGGACAGGGGGCGCGTCAGCGAGCAGTTCTTC. Translation: CASMDRGRVSEQFF.

This clonotype showed up just a few times. The chain recombines TRBV20-1 with TRBJ1-6, with 7 bases aligning to TRBD1. Germline V gives CDR1 DFQATT, CDR2 SNEGSKA (reference sequence). V lost 1 base, J lost 7 bases, and 7 bases stayed unmatched. This CDR3 spans 15 amino acids. The CDR3 DNA sequence: TGCAGTGCTAGAGTTACAGGGGACATAAATTCACCCCTCCACTTT. Translating it yields CSARVTGDINSPLHF.

This clonotype was found many times. The chain joins TRBV4-1 to TRBJ2-3; D unresolved. CDR1 and CDR2 (germline): MGHRA, YSYEKL. V lost 1 base and J 6 bases, leaving 11 bases between the germline ends. The length of the CDR3 is 14 residues. This chain's CDR3 is CASSQGGYRDTQYF. In nucleotides, the CDR3 is TGCGCCAGCAGCCAAGGAGGCTACCGTGATACGCAGTATTTT.